These 31 T cell receptor beta chains were all obtained from the same sample, sequenced in a study of regulatory T cells in long-lasting Graves disease. Documented time point: newly diagnosed GD, antithyroid drugs for less than 3 months. The TCR library was prepared using RNA isolated from PBMCs. Researchers made TCR beta libraries by using iRepertoire HTBI primers and running Arm-PCR on CDR3 regions. TCRdb ran MiXCR on the multiplex PCR reads and lists one entry per CDR3 protein. The sample lists roughly 420,000 distinct CDR3 sequences; about 16% were seen once. This sample was also put to use in a study of T cells in Graves' hyperthyroidism and ophthalmopathy.

This specimen consisted of peripheral blood mononuclear cells (PBMCs), obtained at new diagnosis, from a patient treated with antithyroid drugs. Receptors were obtained from a woman in her thirties with Graves disease.

This clonotype was seen a few times. The rearrangement links TRBV18 to TRBJ2-1, with D unresolved. The CDR3 has 12 residues. The germline gives CDR1 KGHSH, CDR2 LQKENI. Trimming shortened V by 4 bases and J by 10 bases, and 11 bases separated the two germline ends. The CDR3 coding sequence is TGTGCCAGCTCACTACCCGTTCAAGAGCAGTTCTTC. Translation: CASSLPVQEQFF.

CDR3 residues: CATSHPTGGTDTQYF. In DNA, the CDR3 is TGTGCCACCAGTCACCCAACAGGGGGTACAGATACGCAGTATTTT. V gene TRBV24-1 combines with J gene TRBJ2-3, with 8 bases identical to TRBD1. With V trimmed by 6 bases and J by 3 bases, 7 bases remained unmatched. In germline, CDR1 is KGHDR, CDR2 SFDVKD. This CDR3 comprises 15 residues.

Concerning this clonotype itself: This may come from a read error, since a much larger clone is one base off. The rearrangement uses TRBV5-1 and TRBJ2-2; the D gene is possibly TRBD2 (5 bases). CDR3 length equals 13 residues. Per the germline V gene, CDR1 is SGHRS and CDR2 is YFSETQ. The CDR3 protein is CASSLAYPGELSF. The DNA of the CDR3 is TGCGCCAGCAGCCTGGCCTACCCCGGGGAGCTGTCTTTT. Full variable domain (rest looked up from reference TRBV5-1 and TRBJ2-2): KAGVTQTPRYLIKTRGQQVTLSCSPISGHRSVSWYQQTPGQGLQFLFEYFSETQRNKGNFPGRFSGRQFSNSRSEMNVSTLELGDSALYLCASSLAYPGELSFGEGSRLTVL.

Many counts were recorded for this clonotype. This chain uses TRBV12-3 or TRBV12-4 with TRBJ2-2; a weak D match, TRBD1 (6 bases). The CDR3 length is 15 residues. V dropped 3 bases and J dropped 3 bases, with 11 bases sitting between them. The CDR3 reads CASSFAGEYTGELFF. The CDR3 DNA is TGTGCCAGCAGTTTTGCAGGGGAATACACCGGGGAGCTGTTTTTT.

The chain is built from TRBV28 and TRBJ2-4; D is possibly TRBD2 (5 bases). Germline assignment: CDR1 MDHEN and CDR2 SYDVKM. CDR3 length equals 17 residues. V was clipped by 4 bases and J by 0 bases, with 16 bases between them. The CDR3 loop is CASSSRTPYLAKNIQYF. The CDR3 region has the DNA TGTGCCAGCAGTTCTCGGACTCCTTATCTAGCCAAAAACATTCAGTACTTC. The whole variable domain, filled in from reference TRBV28 and TRBJ2-4, reads DVKVTQSSRYLVKRTGEKVFLECVQDMDHENMFWYRQDPGLGLRLIYFSYDVKMKEKGDIPEGYSVSREKKERFSLILESASTNQTSMYLCASSSRTPYLAKNIQYFGAGTRLSVL.

This clonotype was counted at least ten times. The rearrangement joins TRBV12-3 or TRBV12-4 to TRBJ2-3, with a possible D match to TRBD2 (5 bases). This CDR3 is 15 amino acids long. V was trimmed by 5 bases and J by 2 bases, leaving 14 bases between them. CDR3 nucleotides: TGTGCCAGCAGTACCGCCGGGGTATACACAGATACGCAGTATTTT. It yields the protein CASSTAGVYTDTQYF.

The CDR3 spells CASSLWGQSYNEQFF. CDR3 DNA: TGTGCCAGCAGTTTATGGGGGCAATCCTACAATGAGCAGTTCTTC. The chain employs TRBV28 and TRBJ2-1; D is perhaps TRBD1 (5 bases). The germline gives CDR1 MDHEN, CDR2 SYDVKM. The CDR3 has 15 residues. Trimming cost V 0 bases and J 1 base, with 7 bases left between them.

This clonotype was recorded many times. The chain recombines TRBV4-1 with TRBJ1-1, with D possibly being TRBD1 (5 bases). In germline, CDR1 is MGHRA, CDR2 YSYEKL. V gave up 4 bases and J gave up 1 base, with 19 bases separating them. This CDR3 is built from 17 residues. As DNA, the CDR3 is TGCGCCAGCAGCCCCAGGGTCCGGGACCCAAAGAACACTGAAGCTTTCTTT. Translated, it gives CASSPRVRDPKNTEAFF.

This clonotype was detected many times. The CDR3 bases are TGTGCCAGCAGTTTATACGGAGGTTGGAATTCACCCCTCCACTTT. This codes for CASSLYGGWNSPLHF. The V gene is TRBV28, the J gene TRBJ1-6; D gene unclear. Trimming pared 1 base from V and 7 bases from J, leaving 11 bases between. The CDR3 sequence is 15 residues long. CDR1 MDHEN and CDR2 SYDVKM come from the germline V gene. The full variable domain, with the rest looked up from reference TRBV28 and TRBJ1-6, is DVKVTQSSRYLVKRTGEKVFLECVQDMDHENMFWYRQDPGLGLRLIYFSYDVKMKEKGDIPEGYSVSREKKERFSLILESASTNQTSMYLCASSLYGGWNSPLHFGNGTRLTVT.

This clonotype was seen ten or more times. V gene TRBV28 combines with J gene TRBJ1-2; TRBD1 matches 8 bases. Germline V gene data show CDR1 as MDHEN and CDR2 as SYDVKM. This CDR3 spans 15 amino acids. After removal of 3 bases from V and 7 bases from J, the junction contained 10 bases not matched to a gene. For the CDR3, the DNA is TGTGCCAGCAGTTTCGGGTCAGGGGGCGTTCCTGGCTACACCTTC. Translation gives CASSFGSGGVPGYTF.

A few counts support this clonotype. This chain joins TRBV3-1 and TRBJ2-7; 11 bases align to TRBD1. The ends lost 4 bases at V and 0 bases at J; junction bases unmatched: 5. The CDR3 runs 16 residues. Germline values: CDR1 LGHDT, CDR2 YNNKEL (reference sequence). The CDR3 loop is CASSRTGGSSSYEQYF. The CDR3 DNA follows: TGTGCCAGCAGCCGGACAGGGGGCTCAAGCTCCTACGAGCAGTACTTC.

This clonotype was observed many times. The rearrangement uses TRBV6-5 and TRBJ1-2, with D hard to call. Germline assignment: CDR1 MNHEY and CDR2 SVGAGI. Trimming left V 4 bases short and J 7 bases short, with 13 bases between. The CDR3 has 13 residues. Here the CDR3 reads CASSSHPVRGYTF. Here the CDR3 DNA reads TGTGCCAGCAGTTCCCACCCAGTACGTGGCTACACCTTC.

This clonotype showed up many times. The CDR3 loop is CASSILGTSGRADPDEQYF. CDR3 DNA sequence: TGTGCCAGCAGTATTCTAGGGACTAGCGGGAGGGCCGATCCAGACGAGCAGTACTTC. This chain connects TRBV6-2 or TRBV6-3 to TRBJ2-7; TRBD2 agrees at 16 bases. The CDR3 runs 19 residues. J gave up 5 bases and V 5 bases, and 15 bases lay outside the gene matches. CDR1 is MNHEY and CDR2 is SVGEGT in the germline V gene.

This clonotype was detected many times. J is TRBJ2-1 and V is TRBV2; TRBD2 matches at 13 bases. The CDR3 is 15 residues long. CDR1 is SNHLY, CDR2 FYNNEI, per germline. J gave up 9 bases and V 6 bases, and 8 bases lay outside the gene matches. The CDR3 nucleotides read TGTGCCAGCAGCTCTGGACTAGCGGGAGAGGCTGAGCAGTTCTTC. It is translated as CASSSGLAGEAEQFF.

There are many counts of this clonotype. The chain combines TRBV7-2 with TRBJ2-3; D is uncertain. Germline CDR1 and CDR2: SGHTA and FQGNSA. The CDR3 loop spans 16 amino acids. Trimming left V 0 bases short and J 2 bases short, with 12 bases between. CDR3 DNA sequence: TGTGCCAGCAGCTTAGCGGTCAACTACCTCACAGATACGCAGTATTTT. Encoded protein: CASSLAVNYLTDTQYF.

This clonotype showed up many times. The V gene is TRBV5-1, the J gene TRBJ2-1, with no clear D. V was pared by 2 bases and J by 1 base, with 13 bases between. The germline CDR1 and CDR2 sequences are SGHRS and YFSETQ. This CDR3 spans 16 amino acids. Here the CDR3 DNA reads TGCGCCAGCAGCTTTGGTGTGGACCGGTCCTACAATGAGCAGTTCTTC. Its translation: CASSFGVDRSYNEQFF.

This clonotype was counted at least ten times. The J gene is TRBJ2-1, the V gene TRBV7-3; 11 nucleotides line up with TRBD1. This CDR3 has 15 amino acids. Germline CDR1 is SGHTA and CDR2 is FQGTGA. Losses at the gene ends were 5 bases for V and 5 bases for J; bases not matched to a gene: 5. CDR3 nucleotides: TGTGCCAGCAGCCGGACAGGGGGCCAGAACAATGAGCAGTTCTTC. Translation gives CASSRTGGQNNEQFF.

This chain connects TRBV20-1 to TRBJ2-7, with 12 bases lining up with TRBD2. V lost 0 bases, J lost 1 base, and 7 bases stayed unmatched. Germline V gene data show CDR1 as DFQATT and CDR2 as SNEGSKA (reference sequence). The CDR3 covers 17 residues. Here the CDR3 DNA reads TGCAGTGCTAGAGATTTTGGACTAGCGGGACGATCCTACGAGCAGTACTTC. Translating gives CSARDFGLAGRSYEQYF.

There are many counts of this clonotype. The chain joins TRBV20-1 to TRBJ2-7; 8 positions agree with TRBD2. This CDR3 contains 14 residues. The V segment lost 6 bases and the J segment 3 bases; nucleotides outside the gene matches: 10. Germline V gene sequence: CDR1 DFQATT, CDR2 SNEGSKA (reference sequence). CDR3 sequence reads: CSARGLESLYEQYF. CDR3 DNA: TGCAGTGCCAGGGGACTAGAATCCCTCTACGAGCAGTACTTC.

The V gene is TRBV7-9, the J gene TRBJ2-1; no firm D call. CDR1 is SEHNR and CDR2 is FQNEAQ in the germline V gene (reference sequence). V lost 5 bases, J lost 8 bases, and 7 bases lay in between. The CDR3 spans 11 residues. In DNA form, the CDR3 reads TGTGCCAGCAGCCGTATCGATGAGCAGTTCTTC. It yields the protein CASSRIDEQFF. Full variable domain (remainder filled in from reference TRBV7-9 and TRBJ2-1): DTGVSQNPRHKITKRGQNVTFRCDPISEHNRLYWYRQTLGQGPEFLTYFQNEAQLEKSRLLSDRFSAERPKGSFSTLEIQRTEQGDSAMYLCASSRIDEQFFGPGTRLTVL.

With regard to this clonotype: This sequence may be a read error, since a much larger clone differs from it by one base. The chain carries TRBV3-1 and TRBJ1-1, with D unresolved. This CDR3 is 13 amino acids long. Germline CDR1 LGHDT, CDR2 YNNKEL (reference sequence). The chain's CDR3 is CASSQEPNTDAFF. Written as DNA, the CDR3 is TGTGCCAGCAGCCAAGAGCCGAACACTGACGCTTTCTTT.

This clonotype was counted many times. The rearrangement uses TRBV28 and TRBJ2-5; TRBD1 aligns across 8 bases. Germline values: CDR1 MDHEN, CDR2 SYDVKM. Losses at the gene ends were 4 bases for V and 2 bases for J; bases not matched to a gene: 12. CDR3 length: 17 amino acids. The DNA for the CDR3 is TGTGCCAGCAGTTCTCCCTCGGACAGGGTCGGGCAAGAGACCCAGTACTTC. Translating gives CASSSPSDRVGQETQYF. Supplemented by reference TRBV28 and TRBJ2-5, the full variable domain reads DVKVTQSSRYLVKRTGEKVFLECVQDMDHENMFWYRQDPGLGLRLIYFSYDVKMKEKGDIPEGYSVSREKKERFSLILESASTNQTSMYLCASSSPSDRVGQETQYFGPGTRLLVL.

The CDR3 region is CASSLTWEGHAQYF. The CDR3 DNA reads as TGTGCCAGCAGTTTAACTTGGGAGGGTCATGCGCAGTACTTC. The chain employs TRBV27 and TRBJ2-7; 7 nucleotides line up with TRBD2. V shed 2 bases and J 9 bases; nucleotides not matched to a gene: 10. Germline assignment: CDR1 MNHEY and CDR2 SMNVEV (reference sequence). This CDR3 region has 14 residues.

The chain recombines TRBV20-1 with TRBJ2-3; maybe TRBD1 (6 bases). Germline V gene sequence: CDR1 DFQATT, CDR2 SNEGSKA (reference sequence). The length of the CDR3 is 15 residues. Between the trimmed V and J ends, which lost 4 bases and 1 base, there was a span of 15 bases. In DNA form, the CDR3 reads TGCAGTGCTACTCACGACAGGAAAGGCACAGATACGCAGTATTTT. Translation: CSATHDRKGTDTQYF.

Many counts were recorded for this clonotype. V usage is TRBV20-1 and J usage is TRBJ2-1, with a tentative D call TRBD2 (6 bases). Germline values: CDR1 DFQATT, CDR2 SNEGSKA (reference sequence). Trimming stripped 3 bases from V and 4 bases from J, with 10 bases between. This CDR3 has 13 amino acids. The CDR3 DNA is TGCAGTGCTAGGGACTACGCGTACAATGAGCAGTTCTTC. Encoded protein: CSARDYAYNEQFF.

Comment on this clonotype: This may come from a read error, since a much larger clone is one base off. V and J are TRBV11-2 and TRBJ2-1, with a weak D call TRBD1 (6 bases). Germline CDR1 SGHAT, CDR2 FQNNGV. The CDR3 has 15 residues. CDR3 sequence (DNA): TGTGCCAGCAGTGGGGACATACAAATCTACAATGGGCAGTTCTTC. Protein product: CASSGDIQIYNGQFF.

This chain connects TRBV15 to TRBJ2-1; D uncertain. This CDR3 spans 13 amino acids. V gave up 3 bases and J gave up 5 bases, with 8 bases separating them. Germline V lookup: CDR1 LNHNV, CDR2 YYDKDF (reference sequence). The CDR3 loop reads CATSSPPHNEQFF. In DNA, the CDR3 is TGTGCCACCAGCAGCCCACCTCACAATGAGCAGTTCTTC. Combining the CDR3 with reference TRBV15 and TRBJ2-1 gives the whole variable domain DAMVIQNPRYQVTQFGKPVTLSCSQTLNHNVMYWYQQKSSQAPKLLFHYYDKDFNNEADTPDNFQSRRPNTSFCFLDIRSPGLGDTAMYLCATSSPPHNEQFFGPGTRLTVL.

This clonotype showed up just a few times. The genes are TRBV4-1 and TRBJ2-3; D may match TRBD1 or TRBD2 (5 bases each). Germline V CDR1 and CDR2: MGHRA, YSYEKL. This CDR3 has 17 residues. The V gene lost 2 bases and the J gene lost 3 bases, with 18 bases spanning the gap. The CDR3 protein is CASSQLPGPATTDTQYF. CDR3 sequence (DNA): TGCGCCAGCAGCCAATTACCGGGACCAGCTACGACAGATACGCAGTATTTT.

V usage is TRBV7-9 and J usage is TRBJ2-7, with unresolved D. The CDR3 extends over 13 amino acids. Germline V gene data show CDR1 as SEHNR and CDR2 as FQNEAQ (reference sequence). Trimming took 3 bases from V and 4 from J, leaving 10 bases between them. CDR3 residues: CASSLDQVYEQYF. CDR3 DNA: TGTGCCAGCAGCTTGGACCAAGTATACGAGCAGTACTTC. Drawing the rest from reference TRBV7-9 and TRBJ2-7, the complete variable domain is DTGVSQNPRHKITKRGQNVTFRCDPISEHNRLYWYRQTLGQGPEFLTYFQNEAQLEKSRLLSDRFSAERPKGSFSTLEIQRTEQGDSAMYLCASSLDQVYEQYFGPGTRLTVT.

This clonotype was counted at least ten times. The chain links TRBV20-1 to TRBJ1-2; D gene ambiguous. This CDR3 spans 13 amino acids. Trimming stripped 2 bases from V and 4 bases from J, with 11 bases between. Per germline, CDR1 DFQATT and CDR2 SNEGSKA (reference sequence). Written as DNA, the CDR3 is TGCAGTGCTAGACGCGGGGTCGGCTATGGCTACACCTTC. It specifies CSARRGVGYGYTF.

The gene calls are TRBV4-1 and TRBJ1-2; D is undetermined. Per germline, CDR1 MGHRA and CDR2 YSYEKL. V lost 0 bases to trimming and J lost 7 bases, with 12 bases between them. This CDR3 spans 14 amino acids. CDR3 region: CASSQDRRWPGYTF. DNA of the CDR3: TGCGCCAGCAGCCAAGACAGGAGATGGCCTGGCTACACCTTC.